The TCR beta chain under discussion was sequenced for a study of Graves' ophthalmopathy and Graves' hyperthyroidism. Regarding the study as a whole: Blood also carried most expanded thyroid clonotypes exceeding 0.001 frequency. Forecasting of ophthalmopathy progression by the model achieved approximately 70% sensitivity and roughly 78% specificity.

This clonotype came up many times. No antigen is known for it. Germline V gene lookup returns CDR1 MNHEY and CDR2 SVGEGT. The ends were cut back, 7 bases at V and 6 bases at J, with 27 bases in the middle. The CDR3 consists of 17 residues. Transcripts of RNA were the source for amplifying TCR beta CDR3 regions. A first-round RT-PCR used HTBI primers, followed by a second-round multiplex PCR. One entry per CDR3 protein, called by TCRdb with MiXCR from the multiplex PCR reads. The repertoire holds 350,000 to 400,000 distinct CDR3 sequences, with about 16% as singletons. The V call is TRBV6-2 or TRBV6-3, the J call TRBJ1-2, with D tentatively TRBD1 (6 bases). Material for sequencing was peripheral blood. The TCR sequence derives from a woman aged 18-29 years with stable Graves' hyperthyroidism. The CDR3 coding sequence is TGTGCCAGCACCTCACCGGGGGACACCGACGACCTAGATGGCTACACCTTC. Protein sequence: CASTSPGDTDDLDGYTF.